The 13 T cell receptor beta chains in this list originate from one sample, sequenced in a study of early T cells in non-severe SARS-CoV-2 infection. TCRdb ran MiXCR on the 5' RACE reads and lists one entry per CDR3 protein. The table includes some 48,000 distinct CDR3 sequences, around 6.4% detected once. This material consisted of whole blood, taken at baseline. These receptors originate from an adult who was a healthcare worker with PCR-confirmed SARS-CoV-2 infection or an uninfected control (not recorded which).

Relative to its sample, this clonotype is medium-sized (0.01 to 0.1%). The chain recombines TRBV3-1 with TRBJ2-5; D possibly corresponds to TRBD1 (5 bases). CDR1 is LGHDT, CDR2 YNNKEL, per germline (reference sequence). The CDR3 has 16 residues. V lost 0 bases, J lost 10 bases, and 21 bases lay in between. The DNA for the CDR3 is TGTGCCAGCAGCCAAGATGGGGCAGAGAGCAAATATGGCCAGTACTTC. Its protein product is CASSQDGAESKYGQYF.

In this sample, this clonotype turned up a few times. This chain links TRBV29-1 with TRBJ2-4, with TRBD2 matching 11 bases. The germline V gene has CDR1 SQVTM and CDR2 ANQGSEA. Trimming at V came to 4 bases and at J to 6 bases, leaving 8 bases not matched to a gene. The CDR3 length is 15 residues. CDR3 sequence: CSVALAGGGGNIQYF. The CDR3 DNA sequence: TGCAGCGTTGCTCTAGCGGGAGGAGGGGGAAACATTCAGTACTTC.

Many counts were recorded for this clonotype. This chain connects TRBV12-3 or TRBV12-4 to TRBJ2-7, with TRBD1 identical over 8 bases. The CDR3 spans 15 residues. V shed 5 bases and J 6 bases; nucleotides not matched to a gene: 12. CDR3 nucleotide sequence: TGTGCCAGCAGTGCGGCCCGGGACAGGTTCATCGAGCAGTACTTC. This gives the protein CASSAARDRFIEQYF.

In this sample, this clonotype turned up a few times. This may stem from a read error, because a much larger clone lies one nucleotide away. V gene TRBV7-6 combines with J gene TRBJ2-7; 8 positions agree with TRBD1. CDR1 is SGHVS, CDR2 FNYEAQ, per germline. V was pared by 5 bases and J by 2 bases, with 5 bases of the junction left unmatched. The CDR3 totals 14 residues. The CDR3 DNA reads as TGTGCCAGCAGCCTATGGACAGGGACCTACGAGCAGTACTTC. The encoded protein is CASSLWTGTYEQYF. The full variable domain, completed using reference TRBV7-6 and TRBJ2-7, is GAGVSQSPRYKVTKRGQDVALRCDPISGHVSLYWYRQALGQGPEFLTYFNYEAQQDKSGLPNDRFSAERPEGSISTLTIQRTEQRDSAMYRCASSLWTGTYEQYFGPGTRLTVT.

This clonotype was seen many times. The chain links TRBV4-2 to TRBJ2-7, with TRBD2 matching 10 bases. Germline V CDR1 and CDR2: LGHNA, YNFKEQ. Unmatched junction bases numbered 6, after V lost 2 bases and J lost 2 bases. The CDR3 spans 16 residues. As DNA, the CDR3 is TGTGCCAGCAGCCAACTTTTGGGGACTAGCGCCTACGAGCAGTACTTC. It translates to CASSQLLGTSAYEQYF.

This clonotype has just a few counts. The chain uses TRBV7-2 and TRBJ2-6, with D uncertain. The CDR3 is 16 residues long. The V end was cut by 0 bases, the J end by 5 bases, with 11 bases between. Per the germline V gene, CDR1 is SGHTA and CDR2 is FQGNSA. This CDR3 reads CASSLAGQTRANVLTF. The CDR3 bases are TGTGCCAGCAGCTTAGCAGGGCAGACCAGGGCCAACGTCCTGACTTTC.

CDR3 bases: TGTGCCAGCAGCCCACAGCGGCTCCGGGTAGATACGCAGTATTTT. Encoded protein: CASSPQRLRVDTQYF. This chain links TRBV7-8 with TRBJ2-3, with D maybe TRBD2 (5 bases). The V end was cut by 5 bases, the J end by 5 bases, with 17 bases between. Germline CDR1 and CDR2: SGHVS and FQNEAQ. This CDR3 spans 15 amino acids.

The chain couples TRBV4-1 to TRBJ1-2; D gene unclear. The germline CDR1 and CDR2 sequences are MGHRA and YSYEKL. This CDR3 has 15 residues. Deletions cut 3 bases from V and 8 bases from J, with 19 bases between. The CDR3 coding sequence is TGCGCCAGCAGCCACCCTTTAATGGACCGGAGCGGCTACACCTTC. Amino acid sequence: CASSHPLMDRSGYTF.

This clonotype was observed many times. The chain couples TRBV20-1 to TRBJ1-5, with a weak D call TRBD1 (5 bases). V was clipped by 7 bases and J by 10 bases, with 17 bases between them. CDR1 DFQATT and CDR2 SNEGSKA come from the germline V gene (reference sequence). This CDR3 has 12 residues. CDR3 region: CSVRQRTGPQHF. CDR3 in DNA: TGCAGTGTACGGCAGCGAACAGGACCCCAGCATTTT.

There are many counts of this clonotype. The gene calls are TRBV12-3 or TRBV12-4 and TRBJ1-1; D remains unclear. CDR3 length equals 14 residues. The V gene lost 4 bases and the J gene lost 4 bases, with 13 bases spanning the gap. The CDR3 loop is CASSYWSEGTEAFF. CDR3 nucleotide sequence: TGTGCCAGCAGTTATTGGTCCGAAGGCACTGAAGCTTTCTTT.

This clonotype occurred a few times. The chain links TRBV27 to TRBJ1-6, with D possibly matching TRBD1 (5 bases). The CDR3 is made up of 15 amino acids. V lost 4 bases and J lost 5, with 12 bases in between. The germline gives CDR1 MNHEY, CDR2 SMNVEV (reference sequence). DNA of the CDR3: TGTGCCAGCAGTTACTCGGGACTTAATAATTCACCCCTCCACTTT. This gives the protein CASSYSGLNNSPLHF.

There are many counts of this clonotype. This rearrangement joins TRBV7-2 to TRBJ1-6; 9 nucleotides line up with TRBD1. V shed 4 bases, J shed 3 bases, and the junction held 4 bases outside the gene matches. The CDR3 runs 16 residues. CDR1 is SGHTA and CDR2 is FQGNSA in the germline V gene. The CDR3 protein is CASSSGTGFYNSPLHF. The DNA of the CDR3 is TGTGCCAGCAGCTCCGGGACAGGGTTCTATAATTCACCCCTCCACTTT. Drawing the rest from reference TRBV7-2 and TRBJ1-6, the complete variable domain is GAGVSQSPSNKVTEKGKDVELRCDPISGHTALYWYRQSLGQGLEFLIYFQGNSAPDKSGLPSDRFSAERTGGSVSTLTIQRTQQEDSAVYLCASSSGTGFYNSPLHFGNGTRLTVT.

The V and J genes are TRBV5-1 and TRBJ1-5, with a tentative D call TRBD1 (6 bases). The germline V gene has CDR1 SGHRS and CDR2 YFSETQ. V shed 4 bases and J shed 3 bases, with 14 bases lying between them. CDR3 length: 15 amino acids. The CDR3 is CASSPGDILNQPQHF. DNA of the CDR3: TGCGCCAGCAGCCCGGGGGACATACTCAATCAGCCCCAGCATTTT.